A selection of T cell receptor beta chains follows, all from one sample in a study of cytomegalovirus exposure and HLA in healthy donors. Profiled with immunoSEQ multiplex PCR; TCRdb holds only in-frame clones, not every one. The repertoire holds about 160,000 clones, with just under 80% as singletons. Sequencing was done on a sample of PBMCs. These receptors came from a man aged 30 to 45 in good health and CMV-seronegative. Both conserved end residues are part of each CDR3. A D gene is named only where the DNA matches it firmly. Clone size appears in some rows only: once, few, many, or a class for an expanded clone.

D	V	size	J	CDR3	DNA
.	TRBV6-5	once	TRBJ2-2	CASSPSSWLTGELFF	TGTGCCAGCAGCCCCAGTAGCTGGCTGACCGGGGAGCTGTTTTTT
.	TRBV28	.	TRBJ2-3	CASSPSSTDTQYF	TGTGCCAGCAGTCCGTCTAGCACAGATACGCAGTATTTT
.	TRBV4-1	.	TRBJ1-5	CASSPRERGSQPQHF	TGCGCCAGCAGCCCCCGAGAGCGGGGATCACAGCCCCAGCATTTT
.	TRBV28	.	TRBJ2-2	CASSHRDDTGELFF	TGTGCCAGCAGCCACAGGGATGACACCGGGGAGCTGTTTTTT
.	TRBV7-8	once	TRBJ2-7	CASSYISYEQYF	TGTGCCAGCAGCTACATATCCTACGAGCAGTACTTC
.	TRBV25-1	once	TRBJ1-1	CASSEYRLGGEAFF	TGTGCCAGCAGTGAATATCGCCTCGGCGGGGAAGCTTTCTTT
TRBD1	TRBV5-4	.	TRBJ1-6	CASSLKGARGYSPLHF	TGTGCCAGCAGCTTAAAGGGGGCGCGGGGTTATTCACCCCTCCACTTT
.	TRBV4-3	.	TRBJ1-1	CASSQNLGSGTEAFF	TGCGCCAGCAGCCAAAACCTGGGAAGCGGCACTGAAGCTTTCTTT
TRBD2	TRBV5-1	.	TRBJ2-1	CASNRTSGSDEQFF	TGCGCCAGCAACAGGACTAGCGGGAGTGACGAGCAGTTCTTC
TRBD2	TRBV9	.	TRBJ2-3	CASSVVISGGPTDTQYF	TGTGCCAGCAGCGTAGTGATTAGCGGGGGCCCTACAGATACGCAGTATTTT
TRBD2	TRBV30	.	TRBJ2-2	CAWSLAEMNTGGLFF	TGTGCCTGGAGTCTAGCGGAGATGAACACCGGGGGGCTGTTTTTT
.	TRBV4-3	.	TRBJ2-7	CASSQDLLPVYEQYF	TGCGCCAGCAGCCAAGATTTACTACCGGTTTACGAGCAGTACTTC
.	TRBV30	.	TRBJ1-1	CAWSAPGIIRAFF	TGTGCCTGGAGTGCCCCAGGGATCATCCGAGCTTTCTTT
TRBD2	TRBV6-6	once	TRBJ2-5	CASSYRTSAETQYF	TGTGCCAGCAGTTATCGGACTAGCGCCGAGACCCAGTACTTC
TRBD1	TRBV6-5	.	TRBJ1-5	CASSRGTGDRQPQHF	TGTGCCAGCAGCCGCGGGACAGGGGATCGACAGCCCCAGCATTTT
TRBD1	TRBV7-9	.	TRBJ2-7	CSSSPTPGTGDYEQYF	TGTTCCAGCAGTCCCACCCCCGGGACAGGGGACTACGAGCAGTACTTC
.	TRBV12-5	.	TRBJ1-1	CASGLDGAEAFF	TGTGCTAGTGGCCTCGACGGGGCTGAAGCTTTCTTT
TRBD2	TRBV11-3	.	TRBJ2-7	CASSQKGLAGTTSYEQYF	TGTGCCAGCAGCCAGAAGGGACTAGCGGGGACGACTTCCTACGAGCAGTACTTC